This T cell receptor beta chain was identified during a study of blood T cell repertoires in COVID-19 (dated by TCRdb to the early 2020s). As for the study more broadly: Samples from collaborators originated in the United States, Italy and Spain and spanned both the acute and convalescent phases of COVID-19. The material from the prospective study consisted of cDNA or gDNA derived from T cells, B-cell-depleted T cells, or PBMCs. The dataset comprised deeply sampled blood TCRbeta repertoires from subjects exposed to, actively infected with, or recovered from COVID-19. A freely available public database, intended as a resource for researchers studying the immune response to SARS-CoV-2, is where the repertoires were released. Samples came from the ongoing ImmuneRACE study (first 160 participants) plus 1,254 subjects from 6 global collaborators. Nearly every sample came with metadata listing a de-identified subject ID, COVID-19 status, age in years and sex. HLA class I and class II types, where available, came from metadata supplied by the sample provider rather than from assay-based typing.

The V and J ends are trimmed by 5 bases and 10 bases, leaving 12 bases between them. According to the germline V gene, CDR1 reads SGHAT and CDR2 reads FQNNGV. Counted from cysteine to phenylalanine, this CDR3 has 12 amino acids. Only the CDR3 DNA stays, 36 bases, in frame from base 1. TCRbeta CDR3 regions were amplified from genomic DNA using the immunoSEQ Assay, a bias-controlled multiplex PCR. The paper's data handling went like this. Nucleated cell counts per sample were estimated from amplification of reference gene primers within the assay. To quantify the absolute abundance of each unique TCRbeta CDR3 rearrangement, sequence reads were collapsed and filtered. For each sample, productive Simpson clonality was calculated as the square root of Simpson's diversity index across productive rearrangements. TCRdb took over this immuneACCESS table, retaining in-frame rearrangements with V and J assigned. Such tables are incomplete; in checked studies, under half of the missing clones stem from an unresolved V gene, and the remainder is unexplained. V and J calls and clone size are copied from that table; D and trimming were computed from the DNA. The sample records some 150,000 clones, roughly nine tenths of which are singletons. The ten largest make up 2% to 3% of the sample.

Collaborating institutions collected whole blood in K2EDTA tubes following their own protocols. Collaborator samples were shipped for TCRbeta analysis as frozen whole blood, isolated PBMCs, or DNA extracted from either sample type. Points on this clone: Its antigen remains unidentified. Per-base quality was not reported, and no clone a single base away is much larger than it.

What the work shows at the level of the full study, not this receptor alone: How much clinical and demographic metadata was included differed by source and by participant, and the metadata was provided uncurated.

The rearrangement joined TRBV11-2 to TRBJ2-1; TRBD1 is a possible D gene, resting on 5 matching bases. The material sequenced was peripheral blood. The sequence came from a woman in her sixties or seventies with acute or convalescent COVID-19. The DNA sequence follows: TGTGCCAGCAGCCCAAGGGGCAAAGAGCAGTTCTTC. This sequence encodes CASSPRGKEQFF.